This T cell receptor beta chain was captured in a study of blood T cell repertoires in COVID-19. Germline lookup yields CDR1 SNHLY and CDR2 FYNNEI. Trimming shortened V by 2 bases and J by 7 bases, and 11 bases separated the two germline ends. This CDR3 comprises 13 residues. Profiled with immunoSEQ multiplex PCR; TCRdb holds only in-frame clones, not every one. Here the sample spans roughly 380,000 clones, about 90% being singletons. The chain uses TRBV2 and TRBJ1-1, with D perhaps matching TRBD1 (5 bases). Sequencing was performed on PBMCs or T cells enriched from blood (not recorded which). The source of this sequence is a woman between 25 and 40 years old who had recovered from COVID-19. As DNA, the CDR3 is TGTGCCAGCAGTGAATTACGGGGGGATGAAGCTTTCTTT. This translates into CASSELRGDEAFF.